Listed below are T cell receptor beta chains from one sample, sequenced in a study of type 1 regulatory T cells. TCRdb re-derived calls from the reads in MiXCR, one entry per CDR3 protein. The data hold under 20,000 distinct CDR3 sequences, with approximately 10% observed a single time. Specimen: CD4+ T cells, either the whole sample or a sorted fraction (not recorded which). The receptors come from a human donor in good health. Each CDR3 is given with its conserved first and last residue. The D gene is left open where the match is weak. The size entry is marked missing in some rows and otherwise reads once, few, many or a size class.

DNA: TGCGCCAGCAGCCAGACTAGCGGGATAGAGACCCAGTACTTC
CDR3: CASSQTSGIETQYF
V: TRBV5-1
size: few
J: TRBJ2-5
D: TRBD2

DNA: TGTGCCAGCAGCTATAGCGTTCCAGGCACAGATACGCAGTATTTT
CDR3: CASSYSVPGTDTQYF
V: TRBV7-2
size: many
J: TRBJ2-3
D: .

DNA: TGCGCCAGCAGCCAGAGTAGAGTGAGCACAGATACGCAGTATTTT
CDR3: CASSQSRVSTDTQYF
V: TRBV4-3
size: medium-sized
J: TRBJ2-3
D: .

DNA: TGTGCCAGCAGCCATACTAGCGGATACTACGAGCAGTACTTC
CDR3: CASSHTSGYYEQYF
V: TRBV3-1
size: many
J: TRBJ2-7
D: TRBD2

DNA: TGTGTCGGCAGCCAAGATCGTACGAATTACGAGCAGTACTTC
CDR3: CVGSQDRTNYEQYF
V: TRBV3-1
size: .
J: TRBJ2-7
D: .

DNA: TGCAGTGCTGGACTGCACACCGGGGAGCTGTTTTTT
CDR3: CSAGLHTGELFF
V: TRBV20-1
size: many
J: TRBJ2-2
D: .

DNA: TGCGCCAGCCAGCCTGAAACGGGAGGACGGAACATTCAGTACTTC
CDR3: CASQPETGGRNIQYF
V: TRBV5-1
size: many
J: TRBJ2-4
D: TRBD2

DNA: TGTGCCAGCAGCCCCACTAGGGGGGGAGACACAGATACGCAGTATTTT
CDR3: CASSPTRGGDTDTQYF
V: TRBV7-3
size: few
J: TRBJ2-3
D: .

DNA: TGTGCCAGCACACAAGGGACCGGTATTGAAGCTTTCTTT
CDR3: CASTQGTGIEAFF
V: TRBV6-2/TRBV6-3
size: few
J: TRBJ1-1
D: .

DNA: TGTGCCAGCAGGCTCACCGGACAGTACAATCAGCCCCAGCATTTT
CDR3: CASRLTGQYNQPQHF
V: TRBV7-2
size: .
J: TRBJ1-5
D: .

DNA: TGTGCCAGCAGCCCGAACCCGCGGGGCAATCAGCCCCAGCATTTT
CDR3: CASSPNPRGNQPQHF
V: TRBV12-3/TRBV12-4
size: many
J: TRBJ1-5
D: .

DNA: TGTGCCAGCAGCTTAGGTAGCGGTAATACCTACAATGGGCAGTTCTTC
CDR3: CASSLGSGNTYNGQFF
V: TRBV7-6
size: .
J: TRBJ2-1
D: .

DNA: TGCAGCGTTGGACAGCCTGGCTACACCTTC
CDR3: CSVGQPGYTF
V: TRBV29-1
size: medium-sized
J: TRBJ1-2
D: .

DNA: TGTGCCAGCAGCTTTGGGCAGGGTGGTAACTTTGCCAGTGGCTACACCTTC
CDR3: CASSFGQGGNFASGYTF
V: TRBV11-2
size: many
J: TRBJ1-2
D: .

DNA: TGTGCCAGCAGCTTAGCAGGGGGCGGAACTGAAGCTTTCTTT
CDR3: CASSLAGGGTEAFF
V: TRBV7-2
size: .
J: TRBJ1-1
D: TRBD1

DNA: TGCAGTGCTAGAGGGTTAGCGGGCTTCTTATCATACAATGAGCAGTTCTTC
CDR3: CSARGLAGFLSYNEQFF
V: TRBV20-1
size: .
J: TRBJ2-1
D: TRBD2

DNA: TGCGCCAGCAGCGGGGTGGGCGAGCAGTACTTC
CDR3: CASSGVGEQYF
V: TRBV5-1
size: few
J: TRBJ2-7
D: .

DNA: TGTGCCAGCAGAATACAGGAGAACACTGAAGCTTTCTTT
CDR3: CASRIQENTEAFF
V: TRBV12-3/TRBV12-4
size: many
J: TRBJ1-1
D: .

DNA: TGTGCCAGCCTGGGGCGGGCCAACAATGAGCAGTTCTTC
CDR3: CASLGRANNEQFF
V: TRBV28
size: medium-sized
J: TRBJ2-1
D: .

DNA: TGTGCCAGCAGTGCCACCAGGGCTGGGGCCAACGTCCTGACTTTC
CDR3: CASSATRAGANVLTF
V: TRBV28
size: many
J: TRBJ2-6
D: .

DNA: TGTGCCAGCACCCGGGGGCCGGACTATGGCTACACCTTC
CDR3: CASTRGPDYGYTF
V: TRBV6-5
size: many
J: TRBJ1-2
D: .

DNA: TGCAGCGTTGAAGGTAGGATGGGCTCCTACGAGCAGTACTTC
CDR3: CSVEGRMGSYEQYF
V: TRBV29-1
size: many
J: TRBJ2-7
D: .

DNA: TGTGCCAGCAGCCCGGGTGGAGATACGCAGTATTTT
CDR3: CASSPGGDTQYF
V: TRBV14
size: many
J: TRBJ2-3
D: .

DNA: TGCAGTGCTTCTCGAGGGTCCCCCTTCGGTGTCACTGAAGCTTTCTTT
CDR3: CSASRGSPFGVTEAFF
V: TRBV20-1
size: few
J: TRBJ1-1
D: .

DNA: TGTGCCTGGAGTGTACCGGGGAATTCACCCCTCCACTTT
CDR3: CAWSVPGNSPLHF
V: TRBV30
size: .
J: TRBJ1-6
D: .

DNA: TGTGCCAGCAGTCAGGGGGGACAGGGCCCCTACGAGCAGTACTTC
CDR3: CASSQGGQGPYEQYF
V: TRBV27
size: .
J: TRBJ2-7
D: TRBD1

DNA: TGTGCCAGCAGCTTACAGGGGAGTCGGCAAGAGACCCAGTACTTC
CDR3: CASSLQGSRQETQYF
V: TRBV7-2
size: many
J: TRBJ2-5
D: .

DNA: TGTGCCAGCAGCTTGGCCGTTTCAGGCAATCAGCCCCAGCATTTT
CDR3: CASSLAVSGNQPQHF
V: TRBV5-6
size: many
J: TRBJ1-5
D: .

DNA: TGCGCCAGCAGCCCCTATAGCCCGTACAATGAGCAGTTCTTC
CDR3: CASSPYSPYNEQFF
V: TRBV5-1
size: many
J: TRBJ2-1
D: .

DNA: TGTGCCAGCAGGAGGGGGACCATCGGTGAGCAGTTCTTC
CDR3: CASRRGTIGEQFF
V: TRBV28
size: many
J: TRBJ2-1
D: .

DNA: TGCGCCAGCAGCCAAGCGGGACAGGGGTACTACGAGCAGTACTTT
CDR3: CASSQAGQGYYEQYF
V: TRBV4-1
size: .
J: TRBJ2-7
D: TRBD1

DNA: TGTGCCAGCAGCTTAAGGGACGTAGAACACATTCAGTACTTC
CDR3: CASSLRDVEHIQYF
V: TRBV11-1
size: .
J: TRBJ2-4
D: .

DNA: TGTGCCAGCAGCGCAGGCTTGGGCGGGAGGGCCGCCGGGGAGCTGTTTTTT
CDR3: CASSAGLGGRAAGELFF
V: TRBV9
size: few
J: TRBJ2-2
D: TRBD2

DNA: TGCAGTATTACATCCAGGGGACTCGGGCCCCAGCATTTT
CDR3: CSITSRGLGPQHF
V: TRBV20-1
size: many
J: TRBJ1-5
D: .

DNA: TGTGCCACCAGCAGAGGTCCGGGTTCTTATGGCTACACCTTC
CDR3: CATSRGPGSYGYTF
V: TRBV15
size: once
J: TRBJ1-2
D: .

DNA: TGCAGTGCTAGTGGTCTCGATCAGCCCCAGCATTTT
CDR3: CSASGLDQPQHF
V: TRBV20-1
size: few
J: TRBJ1-5
D: .

DNA: TGCAGTGCTAGAGATTCGCGGGACTACGAGCAGTACTTC
CDR3: CSARDSRDYEQYF
V: TRBV20-1
size: many
J: TRBJ2-7
D: .

DNA: TGTGCCAGTAGTACGGGGACGGAGCACTATGGCTACACCTTC
CDR3: CASSTGTEHYGYTF
V: TRBV19
size: few
J: TRBJ1-2
D: .

DNA: TGTGCCAGCAGCTTAGTCCTCCAGACTAGCGGGAGAAACACCGGGGAGCTGTTTTTT
CDR3: CASSLVLQTSGRNTGELFF
V: TRBV7-6
size: medium-sized
J: TRBJ2-2
D: TRBD2

DNA: TGCAGTGCTAGAGATGTCGTGCGCGGGAGCCTTGTGGATGAGCAGTTCTTC
CDR3: CSARDVVRGSLVDEQFF
V: TRBV20-1
size: .
J: TRBJ2-1
D: TRBD2

DNA: TGTGCCAGCAGCCCCCGGCGGGACAGGGGGGGAGATACGCAGTATTTT
CDR3: CASSPRRDRGGDTQYF
V: TRBV3-1
size: many
J: TRBJ2-3
D: TRBD1